This TCR beta chain was sequenced in a study of blood T cell repertoires in COVID-19. Study-wide background: The United States, Italy and Spain provided the acute and convalescent COVID-19 samples. In each case, the material was cDNA or gDNA derived from T cells, B-cell-depleted T cells, or PBMCs.

Authors' processing steps: Nucleated cell number was recorded as an estimate derived from reference gene primer amplification. Profiling relied on immunoSEQ multiplex PCR, and the TCRdb table lists in-frame clones only, not all of them. The V and J calls and the clone size are those of that table, but D and trimming were determined from the DNA. The table lists 150,000 to 190,000 clones, about 85% of them singletons. The germline V gene has CDR1 LNHDA and CDR2 SQIVND (reference sequence). V shed 0 bases and J shed 4 bases, with 9 bases lying between them. The CDR3 is 14 residues long. Followed over time, Seattle patients had been enrolled while infection was active.

This sequence joins TRBV19 and TRBJ1-2; D gene ambiguous. This TCR derives from a woman in her fifties or sixties with COVID-19, enrolled during active disease. Input material: peripheral blood. CDR3 in DNA: TGTGCCAGTAGTATAGAGGGCAGCTCCTATGGCTACACCTTC. Its protein is CASSIEGSSYGYTF.